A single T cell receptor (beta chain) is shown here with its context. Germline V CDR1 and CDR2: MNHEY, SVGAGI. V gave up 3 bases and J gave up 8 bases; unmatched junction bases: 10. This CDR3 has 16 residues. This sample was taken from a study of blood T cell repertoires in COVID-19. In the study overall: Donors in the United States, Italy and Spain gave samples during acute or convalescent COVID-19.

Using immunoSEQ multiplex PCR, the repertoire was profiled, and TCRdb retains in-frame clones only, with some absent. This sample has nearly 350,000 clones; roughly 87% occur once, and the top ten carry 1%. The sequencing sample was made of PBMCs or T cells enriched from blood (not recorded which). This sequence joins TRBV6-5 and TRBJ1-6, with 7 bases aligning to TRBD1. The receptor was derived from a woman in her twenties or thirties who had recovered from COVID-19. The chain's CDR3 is CASSYSRDSLDSPLHF. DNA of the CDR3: TGTGCCAGCAGTTATTCGAGGGACAGCCTTGATTCACCCCTCCACTTT.